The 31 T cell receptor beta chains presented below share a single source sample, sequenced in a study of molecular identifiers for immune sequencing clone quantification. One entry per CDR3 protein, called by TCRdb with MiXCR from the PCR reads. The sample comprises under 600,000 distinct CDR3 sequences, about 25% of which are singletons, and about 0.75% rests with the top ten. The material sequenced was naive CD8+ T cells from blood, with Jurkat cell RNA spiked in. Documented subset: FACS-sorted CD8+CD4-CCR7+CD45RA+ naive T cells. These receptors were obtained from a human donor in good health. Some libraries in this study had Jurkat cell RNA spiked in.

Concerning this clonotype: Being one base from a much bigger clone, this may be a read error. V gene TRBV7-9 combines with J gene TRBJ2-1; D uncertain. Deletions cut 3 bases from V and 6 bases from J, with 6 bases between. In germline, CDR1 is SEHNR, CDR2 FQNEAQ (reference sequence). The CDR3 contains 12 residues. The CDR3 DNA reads TGTGCCAGCAGCTTCAACCCCAATGAGCAGTTCTTC. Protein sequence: CASSFNPNEQFF.

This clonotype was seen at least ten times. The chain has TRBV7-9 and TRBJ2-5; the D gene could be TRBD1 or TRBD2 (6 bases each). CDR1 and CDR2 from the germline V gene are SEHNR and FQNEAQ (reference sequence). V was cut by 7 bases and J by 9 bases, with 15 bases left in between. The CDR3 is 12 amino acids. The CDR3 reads CASTPLEGAQYF. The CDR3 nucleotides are TGTGCCAGCACCCCATTGGAGGGGGCCCAGTACTTC.

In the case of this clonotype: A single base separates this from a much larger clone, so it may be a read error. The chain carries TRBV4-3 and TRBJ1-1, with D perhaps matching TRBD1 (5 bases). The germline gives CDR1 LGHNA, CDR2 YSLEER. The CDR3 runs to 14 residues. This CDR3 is CARSQVAGGTEAFF. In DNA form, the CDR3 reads TGCGCCAGGAGCCAAGTCGCCGGGGGCACTGAAGCTTTCTTT.

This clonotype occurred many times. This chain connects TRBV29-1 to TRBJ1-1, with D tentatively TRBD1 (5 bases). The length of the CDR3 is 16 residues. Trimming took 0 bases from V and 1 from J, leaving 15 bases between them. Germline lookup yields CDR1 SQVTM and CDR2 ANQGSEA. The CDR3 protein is CSVEDRGRARNTEAFF. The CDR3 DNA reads TGCAGCGTTGAAGATCGGGGGAGGGCTCGGAACACTGAAGCTTTCTTT.

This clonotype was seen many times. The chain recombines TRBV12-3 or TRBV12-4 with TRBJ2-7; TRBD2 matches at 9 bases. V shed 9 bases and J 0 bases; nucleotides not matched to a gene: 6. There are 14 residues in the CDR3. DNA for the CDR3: TGTGCCAGTAGTAGTAGCGGGAGCTCCTACGAGCAGTACTTC. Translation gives CASSSSGSSYEQYF.

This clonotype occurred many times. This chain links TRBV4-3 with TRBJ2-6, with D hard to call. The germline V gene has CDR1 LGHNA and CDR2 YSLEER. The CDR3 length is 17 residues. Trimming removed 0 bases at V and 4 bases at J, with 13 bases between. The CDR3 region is CASSQDAAVSGANVLTF. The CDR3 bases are TGCGCCAGCAGCCAAGACGCCGCCGTATCCGGGGCCAACGTCCTGACTTTC.

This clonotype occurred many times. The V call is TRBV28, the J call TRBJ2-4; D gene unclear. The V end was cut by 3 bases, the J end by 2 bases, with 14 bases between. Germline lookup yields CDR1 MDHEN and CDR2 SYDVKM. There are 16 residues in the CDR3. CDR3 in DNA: TGTGCCAGCAGTTTCGGGCCCCGGGCGTCCAAAAACATTCAGTACTTC. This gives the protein CASSFGPRASKNIQYF.

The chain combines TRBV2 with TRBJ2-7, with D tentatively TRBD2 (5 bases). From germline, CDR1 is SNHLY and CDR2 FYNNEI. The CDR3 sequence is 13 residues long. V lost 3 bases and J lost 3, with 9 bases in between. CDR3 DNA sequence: TGTGCCAGCAGTGAGATGGACTTCTACGAGCAGTACTTC. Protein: CASSEMDFYEQYF.

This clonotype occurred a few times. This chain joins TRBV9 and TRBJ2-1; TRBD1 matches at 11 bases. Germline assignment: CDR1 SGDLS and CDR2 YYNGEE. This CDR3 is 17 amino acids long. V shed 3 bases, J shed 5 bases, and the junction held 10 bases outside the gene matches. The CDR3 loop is CASSANPGQGADNEQFF. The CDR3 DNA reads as TGTGCCAGCAGCGCCAACCCTGGACAGGGGGCCGACAATGAGCAGTTCTTC.

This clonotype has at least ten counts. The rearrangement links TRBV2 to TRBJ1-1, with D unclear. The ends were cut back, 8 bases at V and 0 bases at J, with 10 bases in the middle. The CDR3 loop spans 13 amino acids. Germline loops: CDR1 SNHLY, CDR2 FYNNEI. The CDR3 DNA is TGTGCCAGCCTGGGAGGCATGAACACTGAAGCTTTCTTT. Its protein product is CASLGGMNTEAFF.

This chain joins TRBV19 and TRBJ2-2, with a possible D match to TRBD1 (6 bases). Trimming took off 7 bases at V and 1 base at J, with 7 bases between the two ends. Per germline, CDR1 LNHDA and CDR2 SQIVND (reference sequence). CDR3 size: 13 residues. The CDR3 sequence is CASNRENTGELFF. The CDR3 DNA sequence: TGTGCCAGTAACAGGGAGAACACCGGGGAGCTGTTTTTT.

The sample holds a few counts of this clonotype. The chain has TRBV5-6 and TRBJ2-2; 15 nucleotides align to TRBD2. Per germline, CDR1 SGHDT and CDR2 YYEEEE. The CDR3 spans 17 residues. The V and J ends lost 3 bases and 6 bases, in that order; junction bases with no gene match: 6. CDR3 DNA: TGTGCCAGCAGCTCAGGACTAGCGGGAGGGCCCTCCGGGGAGCTGTTTTTT. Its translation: CASSSGLAGGPSGELFF. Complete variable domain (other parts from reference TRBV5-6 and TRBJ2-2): DAGVTQSPTHLIKTRGQQVTLRCSPKSGHDTVSWYQQALGQGPQFIFQYYEEEERQRGNFPDRFSGHQFPNYSSELNVNALLLGDSALYLCASSSGLAGGPSGELFFGEGSRLTVL.

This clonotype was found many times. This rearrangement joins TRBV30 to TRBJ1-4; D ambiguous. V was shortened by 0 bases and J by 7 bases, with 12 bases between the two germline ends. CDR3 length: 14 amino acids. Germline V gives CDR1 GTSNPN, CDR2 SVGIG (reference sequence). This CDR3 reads CAWSVRALAEKLFF. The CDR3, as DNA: TGTGCCTGGAGTGTAAGGGCCCTGGCTGAAAAACTGTTTTTT.

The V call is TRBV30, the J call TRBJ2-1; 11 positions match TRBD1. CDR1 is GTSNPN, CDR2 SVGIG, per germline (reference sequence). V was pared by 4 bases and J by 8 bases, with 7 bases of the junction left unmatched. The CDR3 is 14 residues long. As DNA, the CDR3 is TGTGCCTGGATCGGGACAGGGGGTCTAGATGAGCAGTTCTTC. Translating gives CAWIGTGGLDEQFF.

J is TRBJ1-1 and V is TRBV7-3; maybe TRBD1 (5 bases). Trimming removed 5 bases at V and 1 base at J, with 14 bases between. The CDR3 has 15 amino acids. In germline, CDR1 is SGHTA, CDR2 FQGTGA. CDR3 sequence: CASSPGWGTNTEAFF. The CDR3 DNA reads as TGTGCCAGCAGCCCTGGGTGGGGGACGAACACTGAAGCTTTCTTT.

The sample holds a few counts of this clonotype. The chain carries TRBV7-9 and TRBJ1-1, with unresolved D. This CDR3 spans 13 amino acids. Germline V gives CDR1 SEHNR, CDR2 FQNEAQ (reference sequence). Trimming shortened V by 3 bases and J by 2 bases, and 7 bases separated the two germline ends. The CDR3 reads CASSFFENTEAFF. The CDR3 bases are TGTGCCAGCAGCTTTTTTGAAAACACTGAAGCTTTCTTT.

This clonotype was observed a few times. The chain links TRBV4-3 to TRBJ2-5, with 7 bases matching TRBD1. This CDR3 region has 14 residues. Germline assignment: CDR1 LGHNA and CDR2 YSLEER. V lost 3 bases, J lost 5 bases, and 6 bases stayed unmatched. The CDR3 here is CASSQMTGPETQYF. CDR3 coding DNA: TGCGCCAGCAGCCAGATGACAGGGCCTGAGACCCAGTACTTC.

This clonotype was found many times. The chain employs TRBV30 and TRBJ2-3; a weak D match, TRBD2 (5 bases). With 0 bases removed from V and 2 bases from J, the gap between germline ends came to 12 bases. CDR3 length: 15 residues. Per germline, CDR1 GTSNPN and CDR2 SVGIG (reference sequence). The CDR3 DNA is TGTGCCTGGAGTGTAGTCAGCGGTACCACAGATACGCAGTATTTT. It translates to CAWSVVSGTTDTQYF. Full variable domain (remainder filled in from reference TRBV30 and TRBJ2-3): SQTIHQWPATLVQPVGSPLSLECTVEGTSNPNLYWYRQAAGRGLQLLFYSVGIGQISSEVPQNLSASRPQDRQFILSSKKLLLSDSGFYLCAWSVVSGTTDTQYFGPGTRLTVL.

The CDR3 loop reads CAWSVGSSNQPQHF. The CDR3 coding sequence is TGTGCCTGGAGTGTAGGGAGTAGCAATCAGCCCCAGCATTTT. This chain links TRBV30 with TRBJ1-5; D remains ambiguous. The CDR3 spans 14 residues. Germline-derived CDR1 and CDR2 are GTSNPN and SVGIG (reference sequence). V was shortened by 0 bases and J by 0 bases, with 6 bases between the two germline ends.

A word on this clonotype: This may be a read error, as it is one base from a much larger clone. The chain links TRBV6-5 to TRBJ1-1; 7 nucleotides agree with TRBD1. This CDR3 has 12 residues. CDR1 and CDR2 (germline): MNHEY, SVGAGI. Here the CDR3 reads CASSQDRVEAIF. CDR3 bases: TGTGCCAGCAGTCAAGACAGGGTTGAAGCTATCTTT.

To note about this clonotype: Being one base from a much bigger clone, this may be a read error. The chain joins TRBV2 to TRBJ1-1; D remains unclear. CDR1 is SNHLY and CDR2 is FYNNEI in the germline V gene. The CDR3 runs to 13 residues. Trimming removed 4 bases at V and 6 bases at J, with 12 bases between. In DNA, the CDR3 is TGTGCCAGCAGTGGTAGATTTGGCTCTGAAGCTTTCTTT. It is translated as CASSGRFGSEAFF.

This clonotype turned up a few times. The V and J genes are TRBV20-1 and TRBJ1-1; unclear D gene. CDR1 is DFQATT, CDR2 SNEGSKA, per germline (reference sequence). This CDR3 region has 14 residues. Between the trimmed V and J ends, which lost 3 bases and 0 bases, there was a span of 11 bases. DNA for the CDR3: TGCAGTGCTAGTCCTTACTTGCTGAACACTGAAGCTTTCTTT. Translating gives CSASPYLLNTEAFF.

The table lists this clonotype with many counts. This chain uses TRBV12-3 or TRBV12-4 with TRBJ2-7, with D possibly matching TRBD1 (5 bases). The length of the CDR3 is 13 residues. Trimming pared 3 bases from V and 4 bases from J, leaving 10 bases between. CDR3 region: CASSFRVSYEQYF. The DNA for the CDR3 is TGTGCCAGCAGTTTCAGGGTTTCGTACGAGCAGTACTTC.

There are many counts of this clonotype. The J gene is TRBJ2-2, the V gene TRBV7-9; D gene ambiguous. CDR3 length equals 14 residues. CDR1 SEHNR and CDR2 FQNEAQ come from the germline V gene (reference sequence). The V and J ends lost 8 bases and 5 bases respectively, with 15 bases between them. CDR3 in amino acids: CASDTPASTGELFF. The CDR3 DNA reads TGTGCCAGCGACACTCCCGCAAGTACCGGGGAGCTGTTTTTT.

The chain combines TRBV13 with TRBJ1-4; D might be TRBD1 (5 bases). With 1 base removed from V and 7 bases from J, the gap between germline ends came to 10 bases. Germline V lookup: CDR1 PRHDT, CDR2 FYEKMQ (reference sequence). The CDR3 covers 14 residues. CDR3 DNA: TGTGCCAGCAGCTTAGCCCAGGGTGGTGAAAAACTGTTTTTT. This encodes CASSLAQGGEKLFF.

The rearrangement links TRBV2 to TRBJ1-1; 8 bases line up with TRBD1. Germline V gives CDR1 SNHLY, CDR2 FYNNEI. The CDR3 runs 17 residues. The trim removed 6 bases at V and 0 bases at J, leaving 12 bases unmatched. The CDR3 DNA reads TGTGCCAGCAGGGACTATACAGGGGGGGGCATGAACACTGAAGCTTTCTTT. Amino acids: CASRDYTGGGMNTEAFF.

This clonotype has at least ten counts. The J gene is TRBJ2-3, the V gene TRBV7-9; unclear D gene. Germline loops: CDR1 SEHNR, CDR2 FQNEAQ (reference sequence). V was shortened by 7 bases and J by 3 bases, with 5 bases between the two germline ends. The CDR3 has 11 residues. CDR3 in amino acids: CASKPTDTQYF. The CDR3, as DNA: TGTGCCAGCAAGCCTACAGATACGCAGTATTTT. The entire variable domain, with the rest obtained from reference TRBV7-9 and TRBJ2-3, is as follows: DTGVSQNPRHKITKRGQNVTFRCDPISEHNRLYWYRQTLGQGPEFLTYFQNEAQLEKSRLLSDRFSAERPKGSFSTLEIQRTEQGDSAMYLCASKPTDTQYFGPGTRLTVL.

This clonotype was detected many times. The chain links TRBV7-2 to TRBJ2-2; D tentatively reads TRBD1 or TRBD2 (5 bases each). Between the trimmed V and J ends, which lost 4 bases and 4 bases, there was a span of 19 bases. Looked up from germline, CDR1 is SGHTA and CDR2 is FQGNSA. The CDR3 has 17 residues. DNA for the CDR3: TGTGCCAGCAGCTACAGGCTAGAACCGGCGGGCACCGGGGAGCTGTTTTTT. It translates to CASSYRLEPAGTGELFF.

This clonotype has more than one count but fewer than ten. The CDR3: CASNGQGGNEQFF. CDR3 sequence (DNA): TGTGCCAGCAATGGACAGGGTGGCAATGAGCAGTTCTTC. This chain uses TRBV12-3 or TRBV12-4 with TRBJ2-1, with TRBD1 matching 8 bases. The V gene end was trimmed by 7 bases and the J gene end by 6 bases; junction bases not matched to a gene: 5. The CDR3 is 13 amino acids.

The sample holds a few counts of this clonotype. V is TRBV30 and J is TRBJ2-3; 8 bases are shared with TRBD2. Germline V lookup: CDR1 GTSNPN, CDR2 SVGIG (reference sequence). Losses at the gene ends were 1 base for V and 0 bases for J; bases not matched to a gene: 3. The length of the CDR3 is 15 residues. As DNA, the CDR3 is TGTGCCTGGAGTGAGCGGGGGTTAAGCACAGATACGCAGTATTTT. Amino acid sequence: CAWSERGLSTDTQYF.

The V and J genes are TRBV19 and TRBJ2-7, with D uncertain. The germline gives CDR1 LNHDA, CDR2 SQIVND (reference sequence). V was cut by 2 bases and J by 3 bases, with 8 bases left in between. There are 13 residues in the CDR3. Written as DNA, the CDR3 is TGTGCCAGTAGTATAATAGGCAGCTACGAGCAGTACTTC. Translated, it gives CASSIIGSYEQYF.